The 20 T cell receptor beta chains below come from one sample, sequenced in a study of blood T cells in healthy people across ages. The second PCR ran roughly 7 to 12 cycles with a sample-barcoded 5' primer and J-beta primers. MiXCR, run by TCRdb on the 5' RACE reads, gives a single entry per CDR3 protein. The sample holds about 800,000 distinct CDR3 sequences; more than 45% are singletons and the top ten take roughly 20%. Sequenced input: blood. Receptors were obtained from a man aged 25 to 45 in good health.

This clonotype was found a few times. The chain carries TRBV20-1 and TRBJ2-7; 8 bases match TRBD2. The CDR3 has 15 residues. V shed 0 bases and J 4 bases; nucleotides not matched to a gene: 8. CDR1 is DFQATT and CDR2 is SNEGSKA in the germline V gene (reference sequence). The CDR3 region is CSARDPAGDWYEQYF. CDR3 coding DNA: TGCAGTGCTAGAGATCCAGCGGGAGATTGGTACGAGCAGTACTTC.

For the CDR3, the DNA is TGTGCCAGCAGCTTAGAAAAAGGGAACCGAGCCAAAAACATTCAGTACTTC. The encoded protein is CASSLEKGNRAKNIQYF. This rearrangement joins TRBV7-2 to TRBJ2-4; D is unclear. CDR3 length: 17 amino acids. V lost 1 base and J 0 bases, leaving 13 bases between the germline ends. Germline CDR1 is SGHTA and CDR2 is FQGNSA.

This chain uses TRBV12-3 or TRBV12-4 with TRBJ2-7; the D gene could be TRBD1 or TRBD2 (5 bases each). CDR3 size: 12 residues. Trimming pared 7 bases from V and 6 bases from J, leaving 13 bases between. CDR3 bases: TGTGCCAGCACCATCTCTGGGGGCGAGCAGTACTTC. This encodes CASTISGGEQYF.

J is TRBJ2-4 and V is TRBV5-1; D call uncertain. The J call is uncertain, as TRBJ2-7 better fits the DNA end. This CDR3 spans 16 amino acids. The V gene's germline CDR1 is SGHRS and CDR2 YFSETQ. The DNA for the CDR3 is TGCGCCAGCAGCTTGGGCTATATGGTCTGGGGCTACGAGCAGTACTTC. Residues: CASSLGYMVWGYEQYF.

The sample holds a few counts of this clonotype. The chain links TRBV29-1 to TRBJ2-3; 9 positions agree with TRBD2. CDR3 size: 13 residues. In germline, CDR1 is SQVTM, CDR2 ANQGSEA. The trim removed 7 bases at V and 1 base at J, leaving 3 bases unmatched. CDR3 DNA sequence: TGCAGCGGTTGGACTAGCGGCACAGATACGCAGTATTTT. Its protein product is CSGWTSGTDTQYF.

The chain links TRBV11-3 to TRBJ2-1, with 11 bases fitting TRBD1. The V gene end was trimmed by 4 bases and the J gene end by 7 bases; junction bases not matched to a gene: 6. The CDR3 is 15 residues long. Looked up from germline, CDR1 is SGHNT and CDR2 is YENEEA. As DNA, the CDR3 is TGTGCCAGCAGCTCTACCGGGACAGGGGGGAATGAGCAGTTCTTC. It translates to CASSSTGTGGNEQFF. Full variable domain (outside the CDR3, taken from reference TRBV11-3 and TRBJ2-1): EAGVVQSPRYKIIEKKQPVAFWCNPISGHNTLYWYLQNLGQGPELLIRYENEEAVDDSQLPKDRFSAERLKGVDSTLKIQPAELGDSAVYLCASSSTGTGGNEQFFGPGTRLTVL.

This clonotype was counted only a few times. This CDR3 reads CSARTSGVYEQYF. The CDR3 bases are TGCAGTGCTAGGACTAGCGGAGTCTACGAGCAGTACTTC. The rearrangement joins TRBV20-1 to TRBJ2-7; 9 bases are a match to TRBD2. The CDR3 has 13 residues. The junction had 3 bases not matched to a gene; V was cut back by 3 bases and J by 3 bases. CDR1 is DFQATT, CDR2 SNEGSKA, per germline (reference sequence).

The chain couples TRBV5-6 to TRBJ2-3, with TRBD2 identical over 14 bases. The length of the CDR3 is 14 residues. With 4 bases clipped from V and 11 bases from J, the junction kept 6 bases outside the gene matches. CDR1 SGHDT and CDR2 YYEEEE come from the germline V gene. The CDR3 reads CASSPGTSGSMQYF. CDR3 nucleotide sequence: TGTGCCAGCAGCCCTGGGACTAGCGGGAGCATGCAGTATTTT.

This chain links TRBV25-1 with TRBJ1-1; 8 nucleotides line up with TRBD1. V trimming: 3 bases; J trimming: 4 bases; junction bases outside the gene matches: 7. The CDR3 loop spans 15 amino acids. Germline values: CDR1 MGHDK, CDR2 SYGVNS. The CDR3 region has the DNA TGTGCCAGCAGTGATCGGACAGGGAAAGGCACTGAAGCTTTCTTT. This encodes CASSDRTGKGTEAFF.

The chain recombines TRBV6-5 with TRBJ1-2, with D uncertain. The CDR3 has 15 amino acids. The germline V and J ends were trimmed by 6 bases and 2 bases, with 16 bases remaining between them. The germline gives CDR1 MNHEY, CDR2 SVGAGI. CDR3 residues: CASRPYDGGNYGYTF. Here the CDR3 DNA reads TGTGCCAGCAGGCCGTATGACGGAGGAAACTATGGCTACACCTTC.

This clonotype was picked up a small number of times. The chain joins TRBV6-2 or TRBV6-3 to TRBJ2-1; unclear D gene. The CDR3 covers 14 residues. Germline V gives CDR1 MNHEY, CDR2 SVGEGT. V was pared by 4 bases and J by 4 bases, with 11 bases between. The chain's CDR3 is CASSFHVEYNEQFF. The DNA of the CDR3 is TGTGCCAGCAGTTTTCATGTTGAGTACAATGAGCAGTTCTTC.

The V and J genes are TRBV7-2 and TRBJ2-1; 7 nucleotides align to TRBD2. The CDR3 length is 15 residues. V gave up 6 bases and J gave up 7 bases; unmatched junction bases: 12. Germline CDR1 and CDR2: SGHTA and FQGNSA. The CDR3, as DNA: TGTGCCAGCAGTCGAGCGGGGCGAGGCATAAATGAGCAGTTCTTC. Translation gives CASSRAGRGINEQFF.

This clonotype was detected a few times. The chain combines TRBV7-2 with TRBJ2-3; 8 bases line up with TRBD1. In germline, CDR1 is SGHTA, CDR2 FQGNSA. The CDR3 sequence is 14 residues long. Trimming cost V 5 bases and J 5 bases; bases outside gene matches: 6. For the CDR3, the DNA is TGTGCCAGCAGCCGGACAGGGTTAGAAGATACGCAGTATTTT. This translates into CASSRTGLEDTQYF.

The chain uses TRBV28 and TRBJ1-1; unclear D gene. The CDR3 spans 13 residues. Germline V gene data show CDR1 as MDHEN and CDR2 as SYDVKM. Between the trimmed V and J ends, which lost 6 bases and 4 bases, there was a span of 12 bases. The CDR3 region has the DNA TGTGCCAGCAGGGGAACTAGGCGCACTGAAGCTTTCTTT. Protein product: CASRGTRRTEAFF.

This clonotype was seen a few times. This chain connects TRBV7-2 to TRBJ2-1; TRBD1 might be the D (5 bases). CDR3 length: 16 residues. With 2 bases removed from V and 3 bases from J, the gap between germline ends came to 14 bases. Germline loops: CDR1 SGHTA, CDR2 FQGNSA. The CDR3: CASSLNSVTVYNEQFF. CDR3 bases: TGTGCCAGCAGCTTAAATTCAGTGACAGTCTACAATGAGCAGTTCTTC.

The chain recombines TRBV11-2 with TRBJ2-5; TRBD2 is a possible D gene (5 bases). This CDR3 spans 16 amino acids. Germline V gene data show CDR1 as SGHAT and CDR2 as FQNNGV. V lost 3 bases to trimming and J lost 2 bases, with 16 bases between them. The CDR3: CASSFRAPGSQETQYF. The CDR3 bases are TGTGCCAGCAGCTTCAGAGCGCCGGGAAGTCAAGAGACCCAGTACTTC.

The chain recombines TRBV4-2 with TRBJ1-4, with a weak D call TRBD1 (5 bases). The V gene lost 2 bases and the J gene lost 8 bases, with 15 bases spanning the gap. Per germline, CDR1 LGHNA and CDR2 YNFKEQ. The CDR3 is 15 amino acids. The CDR3 nucleotides are TGTGCCAGCAGCCAATCCTCCCGGGACGGCGAAAAACTGTTTTTT. This codes for CASSQSSRDGEKLFF.

The V call is TRBV20-1, the J call TRBJ2-5; a weak D match, TRBD1 (6 bases). Germline CDR1 DFQATT, CDR2 SNEGSKA (reference sequence). The CDR3 totals 13 residues. Trimming stripped 0 bases from V and 4 bases from J, with 9 bases between. The CDR3 here is CSARDPGAETQYF. The CDR3, as DNA: TGCAGTGCTAGAGATCCAGGGGCAGAGACCCAGTACTTC.

The CDR3 loop is CASSPRRGAYGYTF. The CDR3 DNA is TGTGCCAGCAGCCCGAGACGGGGTGCCTATGGCTACACCTTC. The chain uses TRBV9 and TRBJ1-2; D remains unclear. The CDR3 has 14 residues. Trimming left V 4 bases short and J 4 bases short, with 14 bases between. Germline CDR1 is SGDLS and CDR2 is YYNGEE. Combining the CDR3 with reference TRBV9 and TRBJ1-2 gives the whole variable domain DSGVTQTPKHLITATGQRVTLRCSPRSGDLSVYWYQQSLDQGLQFLIQYYNGEERAKGNILERFSAQQFPDLHSELNLSSLELGDSALYFCASSPRRGAYGYTFGSGTRLTVV.

V usage is TRBV7-2 and J usage is TRBJ2-3; 7 bases align to TRBD2. Trimming at V came to 1 base and at J to 3 bases, leaving 4 bases not matched to a gene. There are 15 residues in the CDR3. Germline assignment: CDR1 SGHTA and CDR2 FQGNSA. The CDR3 bases are TGTGCCAGCAGCTTAGTTGTGGGAGGGACAGATACGCAGTATTTT. Translated: CASSLVVGGTDTQYF.